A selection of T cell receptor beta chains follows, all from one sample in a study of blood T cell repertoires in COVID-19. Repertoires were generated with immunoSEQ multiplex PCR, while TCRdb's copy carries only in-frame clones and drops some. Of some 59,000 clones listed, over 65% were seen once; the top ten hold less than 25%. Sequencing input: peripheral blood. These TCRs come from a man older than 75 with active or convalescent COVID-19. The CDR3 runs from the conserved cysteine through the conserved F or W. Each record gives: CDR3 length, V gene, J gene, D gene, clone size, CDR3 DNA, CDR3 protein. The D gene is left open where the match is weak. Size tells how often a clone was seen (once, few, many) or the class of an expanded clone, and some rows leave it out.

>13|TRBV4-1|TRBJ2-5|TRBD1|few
TGCGCCAGCAGCCCCCACAGGGGCCAGACCCAGTACTTC
CASSPHRGQTQYF
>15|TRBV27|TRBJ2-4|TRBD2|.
TGTGCCAGCGGGGGGGCGGGGGGAATATGGAACATTCAGTACTTC
CASGGAGGIWNIQYF
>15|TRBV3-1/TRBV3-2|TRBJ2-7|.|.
TGTGCCAGCAGCCCTGACCGGGACACCGCCCCCGAGCAGTACTTC
CASSPDRDTAPEQYF
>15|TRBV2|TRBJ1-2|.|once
TGTGCCAGCACTATAGGTCCGGGGTCATTGCATGGCTACACCTTC
CASTIGPGSLHGYTF
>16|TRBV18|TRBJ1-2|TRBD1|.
TGTGCCAGCTCACCATATACAGGGGGCCGAACTAGCGGCTACACCTTC
CASSPYTGGRTSGYTF
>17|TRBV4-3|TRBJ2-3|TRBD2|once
TGCGCCAGCAGCCAAACTGGTTTAGCGGGATTGACAGATACGCAGTATTTT
CASSQTGLAGLTDTQYF
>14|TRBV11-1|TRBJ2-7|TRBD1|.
TGTGCCAGCAGCTTAGAGGACAGGGCTTACGAGCAGTACTTC
CASSLEDRAYEQYF
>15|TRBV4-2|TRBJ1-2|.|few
TGTGCCAGCAGCCATACCGACAGGAAGCACTATGGCTACACCTTC
CASSHTDRKHYGYTF
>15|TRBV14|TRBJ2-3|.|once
TGTGCCAGCAGCCAAGAGGTAGTAGCGTCCGATACGCAGTATTTT
CASSQEVVASDTQYF
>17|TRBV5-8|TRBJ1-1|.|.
TGTGCCAGCAGCTCGGGGATGGACGGAGCAATGAACACTGAAGCTTTCTTT
CASSSGMDGAMNTEAFF
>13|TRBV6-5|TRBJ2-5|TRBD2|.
TGTGCCAGCACACCGGGGGGGCCAGAGACCCAGTACTTC
CASTPGGPETQYF
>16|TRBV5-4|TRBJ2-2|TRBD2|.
TGTGCCAGCAGCTTGGATAGCGGGACGAACACCGGGGAGCTGTTTTTT
CASSLDSGTNTGELFF
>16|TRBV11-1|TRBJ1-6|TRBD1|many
TGTGCCAGCAGCATTGGGACAGGGAGGCTTGATTCACCCCTCCACTTT
CASSIGTGRLDSPLHF
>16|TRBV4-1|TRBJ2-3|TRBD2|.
TGCGCCAGCAGCCATCCAGCGGGAGTGAGGACAGATACGCAGTATTTT
CASSHPAGVRTDTQYF
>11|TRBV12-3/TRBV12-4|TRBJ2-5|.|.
TGTGCCACTTCTAGGGGAGAGACCCAGTACTTC
CATSRGETQYF
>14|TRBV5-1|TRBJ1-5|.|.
TGCGCCAGCAGTTTTAGGGGCAGGGATCAGCCCCAGCATTTT
CASSFRGRDQPQHF
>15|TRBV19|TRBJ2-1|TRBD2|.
TGTGCCAGTAGTGTGTCGCGGGAGGGGGGAAAGGAGCAGTTCTTC
CASSVSREGGKEQFF
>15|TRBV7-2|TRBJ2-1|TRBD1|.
TGTGCCAGCAGCAAGGGGGGACAGGGCAGTGGTGAGCAGTTCTTC
CASSKGGQGSGEQFF
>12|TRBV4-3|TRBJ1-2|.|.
TGCGCCAGCAGCCAAGATAGGGAGGGCTACACCTTC
CASSQDREGYTF
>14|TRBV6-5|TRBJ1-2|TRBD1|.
TGTGCCAGCAGTTCCCCCCGGGACAGCTATGGCTACACCTTC
CASSSPRDSYGYTF
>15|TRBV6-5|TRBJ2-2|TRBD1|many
TGTGCCAGCAGTTCGGGACAGGGGGAGACCGGGGAGCTGTTTTTT
CASSSGQGETGELFF
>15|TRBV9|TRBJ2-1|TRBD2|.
TGTGCCAGCAGCGTAGGAGCGGGGGGGGACAATGAGCAGTTCTTC
CASSVGAGGDNEQFF
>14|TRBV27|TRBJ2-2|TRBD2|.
TGTGCCAGCAAGACTAGCGGGAGCGCCGGGGAGCTGTTTTTT
CASKTSGSAGELFF
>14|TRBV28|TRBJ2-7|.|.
TGTGCCAGCAGTTTAGGGGAGTTCACCTACGAGCAGTACTTC
CASSLGEFTYEQYF
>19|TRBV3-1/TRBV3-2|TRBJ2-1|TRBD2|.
TGTGCCAGCAGCCCCCGCCGACTAGCGGGAGGGAGTAGATTTAATGAGCAGTTCTTC
CASSPRRLAGGSRFNEQFF
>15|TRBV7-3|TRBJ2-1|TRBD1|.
TGTGCCAGCAGCTTACGGGACAGGGTTTACAATGAGCAGTTCTTC
CASSLRDRVYNEQFF
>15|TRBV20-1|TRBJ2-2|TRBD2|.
TGCAGTGCTAGTCGGGGCGGGAGAGGGACCGGGGAGCTGTTTTTT
CSASRGGRGTGELFF
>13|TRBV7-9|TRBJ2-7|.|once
TGTGCCAGCAGCCCCGGGGAGTATGGGGAGCAGTACTTC
CASSPGEYGEQYF
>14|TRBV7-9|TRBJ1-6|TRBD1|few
TGTGCCAGCAGCCTGGGACAGGGAGATTCACCCCTCCACTTT
CASSLGQGDSPLHF
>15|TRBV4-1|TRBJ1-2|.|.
TGCGCCAGCAGCCAAGTAATCGCTTACTCTTATGGCTACACCTTC
CASSQVIAYSYGYTF
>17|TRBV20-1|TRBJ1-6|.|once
TGCAGTGCTAGTGTGGGCGGCGCGGGACTTAGGAATTCACCCCTCCACTTT
CSASVGGAGLRNSPLHF
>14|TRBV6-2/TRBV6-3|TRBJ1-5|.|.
TGTGCCAGCAGTCCCGTGGGGCCATATCAGCCCCAGCATTTT
CASSPVGPYQPQHF
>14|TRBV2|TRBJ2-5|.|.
TGTGCCAGCAGTGACCCCAGGTACCAAGAGACCCAGTACTTC
CASSDPRYQETQYF
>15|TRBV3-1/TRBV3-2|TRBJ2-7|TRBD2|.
TGTGCCAGCAGCCCGGGAGTTGGTAGCGGGGACGAGCAGTACTTC
CASSPGVGSGDEQYF
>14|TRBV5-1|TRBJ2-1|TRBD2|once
TGCGCCAGCAGCTTGGCTAGCGGAGACAATGAGCAGTTCTTC
CASSLASGDNEQFF
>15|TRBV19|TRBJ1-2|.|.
TGTGCCAGTAGCCAATGGGCAGGTCAAAACTATGGCTACACCTTC
CASSQWAGQNYGYTF
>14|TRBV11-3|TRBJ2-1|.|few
TGTGCCAGCAGCTTAACAGGGATTTCAAATGAGCAGTTCTTC
CASSLTGISNEQFF
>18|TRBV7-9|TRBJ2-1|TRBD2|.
TGTGCCAGCGGATCATCCAGACTAGCGGGATTGTATGACAATGAGCAGTTCTTC
CASGSSRLAGLYDNEQFF
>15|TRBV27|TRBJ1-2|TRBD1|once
TGTGCCAGCAGTTTACAGGGACAGCCTGGGGGTGGCTACACCTTC
CASSLQGQPGGGYTF
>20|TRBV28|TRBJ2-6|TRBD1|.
TGTGCCAGCAGTTCCGTCCTAACAGGGGGCAGAAGCTCTGGGGCCAACGTCCTGACTTTC
CASSSVLTGGRSSGANVLTF
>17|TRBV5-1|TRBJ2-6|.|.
TGCGCCAGCAGCTCACGGACGGGCCCGGGGACTGCCAACGTCCTGACTTTC
CASSSRTGPGTANVLTF
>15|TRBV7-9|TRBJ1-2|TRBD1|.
TGTGCCAGCAGCCCGAGGGACAGGGGGGGCTATGGCTACACCTTC
CASSPRDRGGYGYTF
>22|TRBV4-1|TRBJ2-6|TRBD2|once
TGCGCCAGCAGCCAGGGACGCCTGTCCCTAGCGGGGGGACTCTCTGGGGCCAACGTCCTGACTTTC
CASSQGRLSLAGGLSGANVLTF
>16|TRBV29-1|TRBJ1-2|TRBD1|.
TGCAGCGTTGACAGAGGAACGGGACAGGGCAACTATGGCTACACCTTC
CSVDRGTGQGNYGYTF
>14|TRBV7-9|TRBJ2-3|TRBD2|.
TGTGCCAGCAGGGGACTAGCGGGGACAGATACGCAGTATTTT
CASRGLAGTDTQYF
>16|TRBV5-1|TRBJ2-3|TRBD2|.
TGCGCCAGCAGCTTGGGGCTAGCGGGCGACACAGATACGCAGTATTTT
CASSLGLAGDTDTQYF
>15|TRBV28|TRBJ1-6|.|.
TGTGCCAGCAGTTTCGCACAGGCCGATAATTCACCCCTCCACTTT
CASSFAQADNSPLHF
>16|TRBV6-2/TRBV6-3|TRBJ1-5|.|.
TGTGCCAGCAGTTACACGGTGGACAGTCACAATCAGCCCCAGCATTTT
CASSYTVDSHNQPQHF
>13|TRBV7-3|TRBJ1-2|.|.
TGTGCCAGCAGCCTTGGGGGGGACTATGGCTACACCTTC
CASSLGGDYGYTF
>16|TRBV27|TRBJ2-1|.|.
TGTGCCAGCGGACCGAGTTCGGGGAGCTCCTACAATGAGCAGTTCTTC
CASGPSSGSSYNEQFF
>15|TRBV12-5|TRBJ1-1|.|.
TGTGCTAGTGGTTTGAGGGGGGGTCAGAACACTGAAGCTTTCTTT
CASGLRGGQNTEAFF
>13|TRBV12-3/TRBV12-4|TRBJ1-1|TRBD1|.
TGTGCCAGCTCCCCCTCAAACGGGGACAGGGACGTTTTT
CASSPSNGDRDVF
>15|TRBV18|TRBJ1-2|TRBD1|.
TGTGCCAGCTCACCGAGGACAGGGGAGAACTATGGCTACACCTTC
CASSPRTGENYGYTF
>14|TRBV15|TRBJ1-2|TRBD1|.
TGTGCCACCAGCAGAAACAGGGGGGACTATGGCTACACCTTC
CATSRNRGDYGYTF
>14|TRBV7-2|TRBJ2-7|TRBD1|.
TGTGCCAGCAGCGGGGACAGGAGCTCCTACGAGCAGTACTTC
CASSGDRSSYEQYF
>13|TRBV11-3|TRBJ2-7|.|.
TGTGCCAGCAGCTTCCACATGAAAAACGAGCAGTACTTC
CASSFHMKNEQYF
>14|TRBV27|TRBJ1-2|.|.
TGTGCCAGCAGTTTAGCGGGAAGCGGGGATGGCTACACCTTC
CASSLAGSGDGYTF
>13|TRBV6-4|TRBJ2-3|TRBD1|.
TGTGCCAGCAGTGTAACAGGGGCAGATACGCAGTATTTT
CASSVTGADTQYF
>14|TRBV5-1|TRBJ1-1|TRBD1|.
TGCGCCAGCAGCTGGAGACAGGGGAACGGTGAAGCTTTCTTT
CASSWRQGNGEAFF
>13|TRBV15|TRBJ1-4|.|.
TGTGCCACCAGCAGACAGTATAATGAAAAACTGTTTTTT
CATSRQYNEKLFF